This passage covers 12 T cell receptor beta chains from one sample sequenced in a study of shared T cell receptors in the human thymus. TCRdb's table, derived via immunoSEQ multiplex PCR, lists solely in-frame clones and lacks some. Altogether hundreds of thousands of clones are present, 88% being singletons, with the ten largest covering about 0.01%. These same data were also listed under a study on human thymus T cells.

What was sequenced was thymocytes. The receptors shown here come from a boy younger than two with a congenital heart defect.

V is TRBV9 and J is TRBJ2-7; 12 bases match TRBD1. There are 15 residues in the CDR3. V dropped 4 bases and J dropped 5; count of bases not matched to a gene: 7. Germline CDR1 and CDR2: SGDLS and YYNGEE. CDR3 DNA sequence: TGTGCCAGCAGCCCGTGGGACAGGGGGCTCGACGAGCAGTACTTC. This gives the protein CASSPWDRGLDEQYF.

The chain has TRBV6-5 and TRBJ2-7; TRBD2 is a possible D gene (5 bases). CDR1 is MNHEY, CDR2 SVGAGI, per germline. This CDR3 has 13 residues. Trimming pared 6 bases from V and 6 bases from J, leaving 15 bases between. CDR3 sequence reads: CASSPERVCEQYF. CDR3 nucleotides: TGTGCCAGCAGCCCCGAGAGGGTATGCGAGCAGTACTTC.

The chain recombines TRBV7-9 with TRBJ2-7; D not resolved. CDR3 length: 16 residues. Trimming removed 2 bases from V and 2 bases from J, with 16 bases in between. Germline assignment: CDR1 SEHNR and CDR2 FQNEAQ (reference sequence). CDR3 sequence (DNA): TGTGCCAGCAGCTTACACTATCCGGATATTACCTACGAGCAGTACTTC. This sequence encodes CASSLHYPDITYEQYF. The variable domain in full, with the rest retrieved from reference TRBV7-9 and TRBJ2-7, is DTGVSQNPRHKITKRGQNVTFRCDPISEHNRLYWYRQTLGQGPEFLTYFQNEAQLEKSRLLSDRFSAERPKGSFSTLEIQRTEQGDSAMYLCASSLHYPDITYEQYFGPGTRLTVT.

The J gene is TRBJ2-1, the V gene TRBV7-4, with 9 bases aligning to TRBD2. V lost 4 bases, J lost 8 bases, and 3 bases stayed unmatched. This CDR3 comprises 13 residues. The germline V gene encodes CDR1 SGHVT and CDR2 SQSDAQ. CDR3 DNA sequence: TGTGCCAGCAGCTCAGTAGCGGGAGATGAGCAGTTCTTC. Its protein product is CASSSVAGDEQFF.

A few counts support this clone. Other nucleotide sequences from this sample produce the same CDR3. This chain joins TRBV5-1 and TRBJ1-3, with D perhaps TRBD1 (5 bases). Trimming took off 5 bases at V and 1 base at J, with 10 bases between the two ends. The CDR3 contains 14 residues. CDR1 is SGHRS and CDR2 is YFSETQ in the germline V gene. The CDR3 nucleotides are TGCGCCAGCAGTAGTGCAGGGTCTGGAAACACCATATATTTT. Protein: CASSSAGSGNTIYF.

The chain carries TRBV15 and TRBJ2-7, with 7 nucleotides matching TRBD2. V dropped 8 bases and J dropped 2; count of bases not matched to a gene: 6. This CDR3 is built from 13 residues. In germline, CDR1 is LNHNV, CDR2 YYDKDF (reference sequence). The CDR3 reads CATLRLATYEQYF. The CDR3 nucleotides are TGTGCCACCCTACGACTAGCCACCTACGAGCAGTACTTC.

CDR3 DNA sequence: TGTGCCAGCAATTCCTGGAGGGGAAACACCGGGGAGCTGTTTTTT. This gives the protein CASNSWRGNTGELFF. V and J are TRBV11-2 and TRBJ2-2; tentatively, D is TRBD2 (6 bases). The CDR3 contains 15 residues. Germline V gene data show CDR1 as SGHAT and CDR2 as FQNNGV. The V end lost 7 bases, the J end lost 2 bases, and 14 bases lay between the germline ends.

This chain uses TRBV11-3 with TRBJ1-1, with TRBD1 as a possible D gene (5 bases). The CDR3 runs 15 residues. From germline, CDR1 is SGHNT and CDR2 YENEEA. Trimming cost V 5 bases and J 1 base, with 14 bases left between them. The CDR3 loop reads CASSPPTDRNTEAFF. The CDR3 coding sequence is TGTGCCAGCAGCCCCCCGACTGACAGGAACACTGAAGCTTTCTTT.

The genes are TRBV7-2 and TRBJ2-7; D is unresolved. V was clipped by 2 bases and J by 3 bases, with 11 bases between them. Germline V gene lookup returns CDR1 SGHTA and CDR2 FQGNSA. The CDR3 runs 14 residues. This CDR3 reads CASSLMAADYEQYF. The CDR3 bases are TGTGCCAGCAGCTTAATGGCTGCAGACTACGAGCAGTACTTC.

With respect to this clone: An end of the junction differs from the germline gene, which may be a read error. This chain uses TRBV29-1 with TRBJ2-7, with 7 bases that match TRBD1. Germline values: CDR1 SQVTM, CDR2 ANQGSEA. The CDR3 is 15 residues long. CDR3 sequence (DNA): TGCAGCGTCCAAAGACCGGGACAGAAGACCTACGAGCAGTCCTTC. Amino acids: CSVQRPGQKTYEQSF.

The chain combines TRBV29-1 with TRBJ2-5; 9 positions agree with TRBD2. Germline V gene lookup returns CDR1 SQVTM and CDR2 ANQGSEA. The CDR3 spans 14 residues. CDR3 in DNA: TGCACCATCCGGGCGGGGGGGGAACAAGAGACCCAGTACTTC. Encoded protein: CTIRAGGEQETQYF.

The chain combines TRBV5-1 with TRBJ1-5, with a weak D call TRBD1 (5 bases). The V gene's germline CDR1 is SGHRS and CDR2 YFSETQ. The CDR3 covers 15 residues. Trimming stripped 0 bases from V and 5 bases from J, with 12 bases between. The CDR3 DNA reads as TGCGCCAGCAGCTTGGGGGGCAGCCGGGATCAGCCCCAGCATTTT. Residues: CASSLGGSRDQPQHF.